Below are 9 T cell receptor beta chains sequenced from a single sample in a study of identifying expanded T cells in peripheral blood. Profiled with immunoSEQ multiplex PCR; TCRdb holds only in-frame clones, not every one. The sample includes roughly 100,000 clones, approximately 90% of them seen just once. Sample: blood. Receptors originate from a person between 18 and 75 years old in good health.

This chain joins TRBV2 and TRBJ2-5, with 9 bases aligning to TRBD1. V shed 4 bases, J shed 7 bases, and the junction held 13 bases outside the gene matches. Germline loops: CDR1 SNHLY, CDR2 FYNNEI. The CDR3 extends over 16 amino acids. The CDR3 loop is CASSGESPGQGGTQYF. CDR3 nucleotides: TGTGCCAGCAGTGGGGAATCCCCGGGACAGGGAGGGACCCAGTACTTC. The full variable domain, its missing parts supplied by reference TRBV2 and TRBJ2-5, is EPEVTQTPSHQVTQMGQEVILRCVPISNHLYFYWYRQILGQKVEFLVSFYNNEISEKSEIFDDQFSVERPDGSNFTLKIRSTKLEDSAMYFCASSGESPGQGGTQYFGPGTRLLVL.

The chain carries TRBV5-4 and TRBJ2-7; TRBD2 matches 7 bases. With V trimmed by 4 bases and J by 1 base, 14 bases remained unmatched. The CDR3 has 17 residues. From germline, CDR1 is SGHNT and CDR2 YYREEE (reference sequence). CDR3 amino acids: CASSPAAWGGTSYEQYF. DNA of the CDR3: TGTGCCAGCAGCCCCGCCGCTTGGGGAGGGACTTCCTACGAGCAGTACTTC.

The rearrangement joins TRBV27 to TRBJ2-2; D uncertain. The germline CDR1 and CDR2 sequences are MNHEY and SMNVEV (reference sequence). The CDR3 consists of 14 residues. V was pared by 1 base and J by 0 bases, with 3 bases between. The CDR3 sequence: CASSLWSNTGELFF. The CDR3 bases are TGTGCCAGCAGTTTATGGTCGAACACCGGGGAGCTGTTTTTT.

The chain carries TRBV27 and TRBJ2-7; tentative D call: TRBD2 (5 bases). Germline V gene lookup returns CDR1 MNHEY and CDR2 SMNVEV (reference sequence). Between the trimmed V and J ends, which lost 6 bases and 0 bases, there was a span of 12 bases. This CDR3 has 14 residues. The CDR3 bases are TGTGCCAGCAGACGGGATGGGGTCTCCTACGAGCAGTACTTC. As protein: CASRRDGVSYEQYF.

This clone was observed once. The V and J genes are TRBV6-6 and TRBJ2-3, with TRBD2 matching over 11 bases. The germline CDR1 and CDR2 sequences are MNHNY and SVGAGI (reference sequence). With V trimmed by 8 bases and J by 5 bases, 6 bases remained unmatched. The CDR3 contains 14 residues. CDR3 nucleotides: TGTGCCAGCGGAGTAGCGGGGGGGCTAGATACGCAGTATTTT. This translates into CASGVAGGLDTQYF.

The V gene is TRBV4-3, the J gene TRBJ2-7; maybe TRBD2 (5 bases). Trimming took 0 bases from V and 2 from J, leaving 11 bases between them. Germline V gives CDR1 LGHNA, CDR2 YSLEER. This CDR3 region has 15 residues. The CDR3 is CASSQDFRGTYEQYF. The CDR3 bases are TGCGCCAGCAGCCAAGATTTCAGAGGGACCTACGAGCAGTACTTC.

The gene calls are TRBV19 and TRBJ1-6, with D perhaps TRBD1 (6 bases). Deletions cut 7 bases from V and 3 bases from J, with 13 bases between. CDR1 and CDR2 from the germline V gene are LNHDA and SQIVND (reference sequence). CDR3 length: 15 amino acids. CDR3: CASTKTGFYNSPLHF. CDR3 sequence (DNA): TGTGCCAGTACCAAAACAGGGTTCTATAATTCACCCCTCCACTTT.

The gene calls are TRBV10-3 and TRBJ2-1, with 7 bases that match TRBD2. This CDR3 comprises 12 residues. V lost 7 bases to trimming and J lost 9 bases; unmatched junction nucleotides: 6. CDR1 and CDR2 from the germline V gene are ENHRY and SYGVKD. The CDR3 DNA follows: TGTGCCATCACCCTACCTAGCGGTGAGCAGTTCTTC. It yields the protein CAITLPSGEQFF.

The V call is TRBV4-3, the J call TRBJ1-1, with D perhaps matching TRBD1 (6 bases). Germline loops: CDR1 LGHNA, CDR2 YSLEER. Trimming stripped 6 bases from V and 0 bases from J, with 17 bases between. The CDR3 covers 16 residues. The CDR3: CASSGGPLDMNTEAFF. The DNA of the CDR3 is TGCGCCAGCAGTGGGGGGCCCCTGGATATGAACACTGAAGCTTTCTTT.